A selection of T cell receptor beta chains follows, all from one sample in a study of blood T cell repertoires in COVID-19. Repertoires were generated with immunoSEQ multiplex PCR, while TCRdb's copy carries only in-frame clones and drops some. The table shows under 250,000 clones, with about 80% occurring only once. The sample consisted of peripheral blood. All receptors come from a woman aged 25 to 39 who had recovered from COVID-19. The CDR3 runs from the conserved cysteine through the conserved F or W. The order of the fields is clone size, J gene, D gene, V gene, CDR3 DNA, CDR3 protein. D genes are given only for firm matches. Size is stated for part of the rows, as once, few or many counts, or as a class when the clone is expanded.

>once|TRBJ2-3|-|TRBV27
TGTGCCAGCAGTCCAAGGGGACATAAAGCCGATACGCAGTATTTT
CASSPRGHKADTQYF
>-|TRBJ2-2|TRBD1|TRBV28
TGTGCCAGCCGCACCCTTCCGGGACAGGCTAACACCGGGGAGCTGTTTTTT
CASRTLPGQANTGELFF
>once|TRBJ2-2|-|TRBV28
TGTGCCAGCAGCCCGACAGTTTATAACACCGGGGAGCTGTTTTTT
CASSPTVYNTGELFF
>-|TRBJ2-2|-|TRBV23-1
TGCGCCAGCAGTCAATCGCTACAGGGATATAACGCCGGGGAGCTGTTTTTT
CASSQSLQGYNAGELFF
>few|TRBJ1-2|TRBD1|TRBV5-1
TGCGCCAGCAGCCAAGACCCGGGACAGGACTATGGCTACACCTTC
CASSQDPGQDYGYTF
>-|TRBJ1-2|TRBD1|TRBV7-3
TGTGCCAGCAGCTTAAGTGGGACAGGGACTAGTAATGGCTACACCTTC
CASSLSGTGTSNGYTF
>-|TRBJ2-5|TRBD2|TRBV3-1/TRBV3-2
TGTGCCAGCAGCAACCCTAGACTAGCGCTAGAACAAGAGACCCAGTACTTC
CASSNPRLALEQETQYF
>-|TRBJ2-5|TRBD2|TRBV19
TGTGCCAGCAGAACTAGCGGGCAAGAGACCCAGTACTTC
CASRTSGQETQYF
>once|TRBJ2-7|TRBD1|TRBV29-1
TGCAGCGTTGAAGGAACCGGGACAGGGATACACGAGCAGTACTTC
CSVEGTGTGIHEQYF
>-|TRBJ2-7|-|TRBV6-6
TGTGCCAGCAAACTCATGGGCGCAACCTACGAGCAGTACTTC
CASKLMGATYEQYF
>-|TRBJ2-5|-|TRBV7-2
TGTGCCAGCAGCTTACAACGGGGAAAAGAGACCCAGTACTTC
CASSLQRGKETQYF
>-|TRBJ2-3|-|TRBV28
TGTGCCAGCAGGGCACCTCAACTAGGCCCAGATACGCAGTATTTT
CASRAPQLGPDTQYF
>few|TRBJ2-5|-|TRBV14
TGTGCCAGCAGCCAGACATCGGAGACCCAGTACTTC
CASSQTSETQYF
>-|TRBJ1-2|-|TRBV11-1
TGTGCCAGCAGTGGACTCAACTATGGCTACACCTTC
CASSGLNYGYTF
>few|TRBJ1-1|-|TRBV25-1
TGTGCCAGCAGTTTTCGGAGCACTGAAGCTTTCTTT
CASSFRSTEAFF
>-|TRBJ2-3|-|TRBV7-6
TGTGCCAGCAGCCCTGGACTAACCTTCACAGATACGCAGTATTTT
CASSPGLTFTDTQYF
>-|TRBJ1-1|TRBD1|TRBV28
TGTGCCAGCAGTTTACCCCGGGACAGGGTCACTGAAGCTTTCTTT
CASSLPRDRVTEAFF
>-|TRBJ2-2|-|TRBV2
TGTGCCAGCAGGGGGGCCCTTTATCTGAACACCGGGGAGCTGTTTTTT
CASRGALYLNTGELFF
>-|TRBJ1-2|-|TRBV30
TGTGCCTGCCCTTTCGGGGTAGGCTACACCTTC
CACPFGVGYTF
>once|TRBJ1-1|TRBD1|TRBV2
TGTGCCAGCAGTGGGACAGGGGGTGCGAACACTGAAGCTTTCTTT
CASSGTGGANTEAFF
>-|TRBJ2-5|-|TRBV7-7
TGTGCCAGCAGCTCCGGGGGTAGCAGCCAAGAGACCCAGTACTTC
CASSSGGSSQETQYF